A single TCR beta chain is shown here with its context. Its antigen is unknown. The PCR used 60 Vbeta and 13 Jbeta primers. Assay used: immunoSEQ multiplex PCR; TCRdb lists only in-frame clones, some missing. The sample consists of fewer than 150,000 clones, about 75% of them appearing once. The source of the sample is a study of cytomegalovirus exposure and HLA in healthy donors. Notes on the study in general: TCR beta chains numbering some 160 were designated cytomegalovirus-associated. More than 15,000 TCR beta sequences were associated with HLA alleles at 0.05 false discovery rate in a later analysis. In an earlier analysis, productive rearrangement rates for most beta V segments clustered near 87% or 30%.

The V gene end was trimmed by 3 bases and the J gene end by 3 bases; junction bases not matched to a gene: 8. This CDR3 is built from 16 residues. CDR1 is ENHRY and CDR2 is SYGVKD in the germline V gene. These donors, healthy bone marrow donors, were studied. This receptor was taken from a man between 18 and 35 years old in good health and CMV-seronegative. The chain combines TRBV10-3 with TRBJ1-2; 9 bases are shared with TRBD1. Material for sequencing was PBMCs. The CDR3 sequence: CAISDPRTGGDYGYTF. CDR3 bases: TGTGCCATCAGTGACCCACGTACAGGGGGCGACTATGGCTACACCTTC.